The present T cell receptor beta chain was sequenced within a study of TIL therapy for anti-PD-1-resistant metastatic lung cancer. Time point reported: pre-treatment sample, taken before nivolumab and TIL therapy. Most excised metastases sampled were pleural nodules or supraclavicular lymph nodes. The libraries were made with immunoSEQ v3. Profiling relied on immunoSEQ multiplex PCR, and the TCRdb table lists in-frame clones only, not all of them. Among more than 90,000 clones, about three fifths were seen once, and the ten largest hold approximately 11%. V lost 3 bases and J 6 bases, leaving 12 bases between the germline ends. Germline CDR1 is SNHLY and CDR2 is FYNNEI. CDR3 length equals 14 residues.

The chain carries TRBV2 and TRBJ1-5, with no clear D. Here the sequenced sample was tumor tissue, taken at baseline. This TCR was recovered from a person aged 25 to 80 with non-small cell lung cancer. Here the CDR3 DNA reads TGTGCCAGCAGTGAGAGAACGGGTGGTCAGCCCCAGCATTTT. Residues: CASSERTGGQPQHF. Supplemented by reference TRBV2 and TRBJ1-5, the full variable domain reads EPEVTQTPSHQVTQMGQEVILRCVPISNHLYFYWYRQILGQKVEFLVSFYNNEISEKSEIFDDQFSVERPDGSNFTLKIRSTKLEDSAMYFCASSERTGGQPQHFGDGTRLSIL.